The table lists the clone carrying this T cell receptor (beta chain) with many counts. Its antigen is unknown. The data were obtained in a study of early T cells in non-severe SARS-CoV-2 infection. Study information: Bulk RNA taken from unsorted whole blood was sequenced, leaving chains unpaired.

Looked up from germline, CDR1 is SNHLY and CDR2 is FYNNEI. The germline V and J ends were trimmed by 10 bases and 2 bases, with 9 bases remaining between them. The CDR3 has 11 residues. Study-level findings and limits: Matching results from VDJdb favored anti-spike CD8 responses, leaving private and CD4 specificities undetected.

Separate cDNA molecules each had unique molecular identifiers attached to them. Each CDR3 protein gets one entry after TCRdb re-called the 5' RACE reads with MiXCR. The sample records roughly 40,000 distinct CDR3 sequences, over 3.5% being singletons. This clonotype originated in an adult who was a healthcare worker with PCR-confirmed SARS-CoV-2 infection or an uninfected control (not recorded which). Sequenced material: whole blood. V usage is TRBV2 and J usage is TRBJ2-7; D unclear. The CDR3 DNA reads TGTGCCACAAGAACGACCTACGAGCAGTACTTC. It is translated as CATRTTYEQYF.